This T cell receptor beta chain came from a study of spatial heterogeneity in lung cancer. Overall study: Mean representation of each unique TCR and UMI combination in the raw reads exceeded 9.5 occurrences.

This clonotype has at least ten counts. Its target is unknown. Sample time point: sample taken at primary tumor resection. Untreated early-stage non-small cell lung cancer patients, 65 to 90 in total, were the donors. Unsorted samples of tumor, nontumor lung or frozen PBMC had their whole RNA sequenced. Trimming removed 2 bases at V and 0 bases at J, with 9 bases between. Germline V gives CDR1 SGHTA, CDR2 FQGNSA. The CDR3 loop spans 15 amino acids. In TCRdb, the 5' RACE reads were re-called with MiXCR into one record per CDR3 protein. This table has roughly 19,000 distinct CDR3 sequences, 6.5% to 8.5% appearing once. Whole-study findings and limits: It was found that expanded intratumoral alpha and beta TCR counts tracked tumor mutation counts.

The sequence derives from a male donor with early-stage non-small cell lung cancer. The starting material was lung tumor tissue, obtained at surgery. The genes are TRBV7-2 and TRBJ2-3; D not resolved. The CDR3 region is CASSLRSASTDTQYF. CDR3 DNA: TGTGCCAGCAGCTTAAGGAGTGCTAGCACAGATACGCAGTATTTT.